The 12 T cell receptor beta chains below were found in one sample sequenced in a study of T cells expressing NK-cell markers. TCRdb re-called the 5' RACE reads; one entry per CDR3 protein, DNA not given. The sample table includes some 340,000 distinct CDR3 sequences. The sequencing input was blood T cells: a sorted CD56 or NKG2C T cell subset, CD4+ or CD8+ T cells, or bulk PBMC T cells (not recorded which). The receptors were sampled from a man between 18 and 69 years old in good health.

The J gene is TRBJ2-2, the V gene TRBV11-2; TCRdb's D call, TRBD1, is unchecked because there is no DNA. CDR3 length: 15 residues. CDR1 and CDR2 (germline): SGHAT, FQNNGV. The chain's CDR3 is CASSPSGGGTGELFF.

The genes are TRBV5-1 and TRBJ2-7; with no DNA, the TCRdb D assignment of TRBD1 cannot be verified. This CDR3 is 16 amino acids long. Germline V gene data show CDR1 as SGHRS and CDR2 as YFSETQ. The CDR3 protein is CASSLAGGGAGDEQYF. The full variable domain, completed using reference TRBV5-1 and TRBJ2-7, is KAGVTQTPRYLIKTRGQQVTLSCSPISGHRSVSWYQQTPGQGLQFLFEYFSETQRNKGNFPGRFSGRQFSNSRSEMNVSTLELGDSALYLCASSLAGGGAGDEQYFGPGTRLTVT.

V usage is TRBV6-5 and J usage is TRBJ2-1. The CDR3 length is 14 residues. Germline lookup yields CDR1 MNHEY and CDR2 SVGAGI. The CDR3 is CASSYSRIYNSWFF.

The V gene is TRBV14, the J gene TRBJ2-1. From germline, CDR1 is SGHDN and CDR2 FVKESK. The CDR3 contains 17 residues. This CDR3 reads CASSQALGTMVYNEQFF.

This chain uses TRBV20-1 with TRBJ2-7. In germline, CDR1 is DFQATT, CDR2 SNEGSKA (reference sequence). The CDR3 totals 11 residues. CDR3: CSARDTPMQYF.

The CDR3 sequence is CASSLSGTSGGYEQYF. V gene TRBV12-3 or TRBV12-4 combines with J gene TRBJ2-7; TCRdb names TRBD2, which stays unverified in the absence of DNA. The CDR3 has 16 residues.

J is TRBJ2-3 and V is TRBV11-2; TCRdb proposes TRBD1, but this gene call is untestable without DNA. The CDR3 length is 19 residues. Germline lookup yields CDR1 SGHAT and CDR2 FQNNGV. The CDR3 here is CASSLKTGGWTGVTDTQYF.

The chain uses TRBV5-1 and TRBJ2-3; TCRdb designates TRBD1, a call that cannot be tested without DNA. This CDR3 comprises 17 residues. Looked up from germline, CDR1 is SGHRS and CDR2 is YFSETQ. CDR3 protein: CASSPRRGLGVTDTQYF.

The chain employs TRBV2 and TRBJ2-2; no DNA is available, so the TRBD2 call from TCRdb remains unchecked. CDR3 length: 15 residues. The germline V gene has CDR1 SNHLY and CDR2 FYNNEI. The CDR3 is CAREAGGTNTGELFF.

This chain joins TRBV2 and TRBJ2-6. The germline V gene has CDR1 SNHLY and CDR2 FYNNEI. The CDR3 spans 15 residues. The CDR3 sequence: CASSVARSGANVLTF.

The V call is TRBV27, the J call TRBJ2-2; TCRdb names TRBD1, which stays unverified in the absence of DNA. Germline V gives CDR1 MNHEY, CDR2 SMNVEV (reference sequence). The CDR3 consists of 15 residues. CDR3 protein: CASSSRDRDNGELFF.

The chain is built from TRBV6-1 and TRBJ2-5; checking the TCRdb D call of TRBD1 is not possible without DNA. CDR1 MNHNS and CDR2 SASEGT come from the germline V gene. This CDR3 region has 14 residues. Here the CDR3 reads CASLSGGLQETQCF.